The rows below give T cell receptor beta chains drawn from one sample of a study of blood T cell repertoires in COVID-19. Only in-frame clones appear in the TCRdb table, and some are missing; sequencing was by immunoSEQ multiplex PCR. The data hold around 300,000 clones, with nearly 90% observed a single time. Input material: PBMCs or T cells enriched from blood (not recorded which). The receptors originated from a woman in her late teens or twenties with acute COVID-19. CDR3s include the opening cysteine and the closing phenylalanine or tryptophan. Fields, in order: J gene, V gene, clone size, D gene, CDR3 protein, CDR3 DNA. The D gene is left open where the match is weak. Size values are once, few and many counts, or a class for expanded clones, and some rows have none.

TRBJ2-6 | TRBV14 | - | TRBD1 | CASSQGQGHYSGANVLTF | TGTGCCAGCAGCCAGGGACAGGGACACTACTCTGGGGCCAACGTCCTGACTTTC
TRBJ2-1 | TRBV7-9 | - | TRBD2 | CASSSLVAGDDNEQFF | TGTGCCAGCAGCTCCCTGGTCGCGGGAGATGACAATGAGCAGTTCTTC
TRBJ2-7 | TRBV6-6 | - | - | CASSTGTSYYEQYF | TGTGCCAGCAGTACCGGGACAAGCTACTACGAGCAGTACTTC
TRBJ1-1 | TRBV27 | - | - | CASSITGSSNTEAFF | TGTGCCAGCAGTATTACAGGGAGTTCGAACACTGAAGCTTTCTTT
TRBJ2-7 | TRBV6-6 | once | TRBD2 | CASRPGLAVTYEQYF | TGTGCCAGCAGACCGGGACTAGCGGTGACCTACGAGCAGTACTTC
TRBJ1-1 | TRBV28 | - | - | CASSLGYRNTEAFF | TGTGCCAGCAGTTTAGGGTACAGGAACACTGAAGCTTTCTTT
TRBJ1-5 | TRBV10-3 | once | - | CATTTGMGQPQHF | TGTGCCACCACTACAGGGATGGGGCAGCCCCAGCATTTT
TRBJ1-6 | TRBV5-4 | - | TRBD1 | CASSSDRDGTDSPLHF | TGTGCCAGCAGCTCCGACAGGGATGGAACTGATTCACCCCTCCACTTT
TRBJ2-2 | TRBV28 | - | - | CASSFRGAGELFF | TGTGCCAGCAGTTTCAGGGGAGCCGGGGAGCTGTTTTTT
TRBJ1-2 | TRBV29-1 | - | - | CSVIGQGLIDGYTF | TGCAGCGTTATTGGCCAGGGTCTTATTGATGGCTACACCTTC
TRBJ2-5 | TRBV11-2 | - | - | CASSSTAGGIQETQYF | TGTGCCAGCAGCTCCACGGCCGGAGGGATCCAAGAGACCCAGTACTTC
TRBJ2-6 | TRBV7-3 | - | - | CASTQGGGANVLTF | TGTGCCAGCACCCAAGGGGGTGGGGCCAACGTCCTGACTTTC
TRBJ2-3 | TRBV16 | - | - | CASSPWPDTQYF | TGTGCCAGCAGCCCATGGCCAGATACGCAGTATTTT
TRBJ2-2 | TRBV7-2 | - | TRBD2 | CASSPGLGLGELFF | TGTGCCAGCAGCCCCGGACTAGGTCTCGGGGAGCTGTTTTTT
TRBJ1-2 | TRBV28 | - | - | CASRNPMTGNDGYTF | TGTGCCAGCAGAAATCCAATGACCGGGAATGATGGCTACACCTTC
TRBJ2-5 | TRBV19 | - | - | CASSIAISTRDGPQETQYF | TGTGCCAGTAGTATAGCGATCTCCACGAGGGATGGGCCCCAAGAGACCCAGTACTTC
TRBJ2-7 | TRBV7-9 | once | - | CASSPYSASFLGGYEQYF | TGTGCCAGCAGCCCCTATTCGGCTAGCTTCTTGGGGGGCTACGAGCAGTACTTC